The clone carrying this T cell receptor (beta chain) was seen only once. TCRdb's table, derived via immunoSEQ multiplex PCR, lists solely in-frame clones and lacks some. The data show roughly 48,000 clones, 75% to 95% seen once. Germline CDR1 ENHRY, CDR2 SYGVKD. This CDR3 has 11 amino acids. The V end was cut by 10 bases, the J end by 3 bases, with 9 bases between. The data originate from a study of control samples from healthy donors and cancer patients. The chain links TRBV10-3 to TRBJ1-1; D is unresolved. This clonotype originated in a woman aged 35 to 49 with head and neck cancer. The sample taken for sequencing was PBMCs. The CDR3 sequence is CATRWDTEAFF. The CDR3 DNA follows: TGTGCCACGAGATGGGACACTGAAGCTTTCTTT.